This TCR beta chain stems from a study of neurological immune-mediated disorders. Germline assignment: CDR1 SQVTM and CDR2 ANQGSEA. V lost 4 bases and J lost 3, with 13 bases in between. This CDR3 has 13 amino acids. This clonotype was seen repeatedly, ten times or more. TCRdb reanalysed the 5' RACE reads using MiXCR and keeps one entry per CDR3 protein. The data show 3,000 to 4,000 distinct CDR3 sequences, less than 35% seen once. The sample consisted of CD8+ T cells from blood. This rearrangement joins TRBV29-1 to TRBJ2-7; D perhaps matches TRBD1 (7 bases). This clonotype originated in a man over 45 with HTLV-1-associated myelopathy (HAM/TSP). Written as DNA, the CDR3 is TGCAGCGTTGTATCAGGGGGGCTCTACGAGCAGTACTTC. It is translated as CSVVSGGLYEQYF.